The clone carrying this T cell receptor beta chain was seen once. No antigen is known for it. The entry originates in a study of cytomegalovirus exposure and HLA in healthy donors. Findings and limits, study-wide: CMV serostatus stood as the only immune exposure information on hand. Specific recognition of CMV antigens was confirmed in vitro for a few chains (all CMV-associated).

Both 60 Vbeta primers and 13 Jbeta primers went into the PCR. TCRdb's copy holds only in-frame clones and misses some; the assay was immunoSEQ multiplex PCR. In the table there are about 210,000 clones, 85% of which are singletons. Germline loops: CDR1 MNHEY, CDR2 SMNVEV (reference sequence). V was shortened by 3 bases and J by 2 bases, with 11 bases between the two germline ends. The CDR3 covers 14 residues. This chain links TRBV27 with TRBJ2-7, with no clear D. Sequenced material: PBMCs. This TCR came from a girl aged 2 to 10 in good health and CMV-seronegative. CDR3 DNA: TGTGCCAGCAGTTTCGCCAGGCTCCCCTACGAGCAGTACTTC. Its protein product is CASSFARLPYEQYF.